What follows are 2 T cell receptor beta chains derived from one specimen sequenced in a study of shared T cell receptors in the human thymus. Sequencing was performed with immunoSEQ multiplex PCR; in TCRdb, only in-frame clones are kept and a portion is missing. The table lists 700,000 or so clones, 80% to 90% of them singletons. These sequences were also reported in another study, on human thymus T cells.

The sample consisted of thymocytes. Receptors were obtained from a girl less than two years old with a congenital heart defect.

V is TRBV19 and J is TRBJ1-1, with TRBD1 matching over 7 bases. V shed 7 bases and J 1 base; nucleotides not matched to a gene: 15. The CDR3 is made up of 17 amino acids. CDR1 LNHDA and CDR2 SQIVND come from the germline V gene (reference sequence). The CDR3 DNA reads TGTGCCAGTAACCGACAGGGTCGTCGATATCCGAACACTGAAGCTTTCTTT. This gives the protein CASNRQGRRYPNTEAFF.

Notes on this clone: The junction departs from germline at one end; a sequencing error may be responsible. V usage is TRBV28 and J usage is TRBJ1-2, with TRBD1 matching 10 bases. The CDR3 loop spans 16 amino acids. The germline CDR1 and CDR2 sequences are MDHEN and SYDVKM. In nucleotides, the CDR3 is TGTGCCAGCAGTTTAACCCCGGGACAGGGGACTATGGGCTACATCTTC. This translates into CASSLTPGQGTMGYIF.